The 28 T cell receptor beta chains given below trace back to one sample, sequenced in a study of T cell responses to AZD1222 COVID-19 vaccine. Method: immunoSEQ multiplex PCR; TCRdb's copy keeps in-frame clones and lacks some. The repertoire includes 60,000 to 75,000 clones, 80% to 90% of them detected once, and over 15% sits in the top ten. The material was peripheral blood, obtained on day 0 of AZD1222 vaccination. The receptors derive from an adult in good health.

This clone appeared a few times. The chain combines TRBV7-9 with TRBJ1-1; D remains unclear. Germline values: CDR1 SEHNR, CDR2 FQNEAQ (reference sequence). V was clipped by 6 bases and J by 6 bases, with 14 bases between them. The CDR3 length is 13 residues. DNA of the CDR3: TGTGCCAGCAGGGCGCTCCTTAGCGCTGAAGCTTTCTTT. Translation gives CASRALLSAEAFF. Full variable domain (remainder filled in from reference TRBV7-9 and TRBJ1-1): DTGVSQNPRHKITKRGQNVTFRCDPISEHNRLYWYRQTLGQGPEFLTYFQNEAQLEKSRLLSDRFSAERPKGSFSTLEIQRTEQGDSAMYLCASRALLSAEAFFGQGTRLTVV.

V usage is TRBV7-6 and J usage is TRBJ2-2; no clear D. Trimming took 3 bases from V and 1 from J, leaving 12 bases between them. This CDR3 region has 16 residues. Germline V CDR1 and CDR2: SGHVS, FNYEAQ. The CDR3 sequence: CASSLGIMRNTGELFF. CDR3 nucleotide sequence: TGTGCCAGCAGCTTGGGGATCATGCGGAACACCGGGGAGCTGTTTTTT.

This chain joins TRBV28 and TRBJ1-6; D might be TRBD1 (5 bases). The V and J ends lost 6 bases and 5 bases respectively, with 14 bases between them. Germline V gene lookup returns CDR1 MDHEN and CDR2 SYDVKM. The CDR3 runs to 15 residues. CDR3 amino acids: CASRGPGGNNSPLHF. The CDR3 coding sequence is TGTGCCAGCAGAGGACCCGGGGGAAATAATTCACCCCTCCACTTT.

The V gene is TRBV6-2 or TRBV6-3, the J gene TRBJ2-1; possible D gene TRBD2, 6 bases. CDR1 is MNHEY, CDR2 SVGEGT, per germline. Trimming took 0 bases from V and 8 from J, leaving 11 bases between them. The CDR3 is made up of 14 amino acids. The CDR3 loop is CASSYSVGGYEQFF. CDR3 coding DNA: TGTGCCAGCAGTTACTCGGTGGGAGGCTATGAGCAGTTCTTC.

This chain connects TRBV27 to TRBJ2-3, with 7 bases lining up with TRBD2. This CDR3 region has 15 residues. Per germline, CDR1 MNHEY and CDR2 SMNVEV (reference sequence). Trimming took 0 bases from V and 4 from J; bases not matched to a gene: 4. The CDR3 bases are TGTGCCAGCAGTTTATCTGGCGGGAGTCCAGATACGCAGTATTTT. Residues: CASSLSGGSPDTQYF.

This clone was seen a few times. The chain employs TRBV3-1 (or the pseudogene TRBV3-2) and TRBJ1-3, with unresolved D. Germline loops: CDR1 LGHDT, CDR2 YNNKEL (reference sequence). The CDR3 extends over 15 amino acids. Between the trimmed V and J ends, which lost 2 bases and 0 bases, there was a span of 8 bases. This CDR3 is CASSQPRFSGNTIYF. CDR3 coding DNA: TGTGCCAGCAGCCAACCACGGTTCTCTGGAAACACCATATATTTT.

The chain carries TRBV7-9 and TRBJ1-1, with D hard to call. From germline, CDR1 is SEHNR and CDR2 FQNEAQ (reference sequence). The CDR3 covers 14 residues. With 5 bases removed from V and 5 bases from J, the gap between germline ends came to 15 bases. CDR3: CASSAQSERTEAFF. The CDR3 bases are TGTGCCAGCAGCGCCCAGTCGGAGCGGACTGAAGCTTTCTTT.

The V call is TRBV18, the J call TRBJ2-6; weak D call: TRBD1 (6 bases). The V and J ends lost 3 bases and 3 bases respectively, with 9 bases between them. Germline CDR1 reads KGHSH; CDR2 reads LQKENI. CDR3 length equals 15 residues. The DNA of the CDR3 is TGTGCCAGCTCACCTACAGGGTTTGGGGCCAACGTCCTGACTTTC. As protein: CASSPTGFGANVLTF.

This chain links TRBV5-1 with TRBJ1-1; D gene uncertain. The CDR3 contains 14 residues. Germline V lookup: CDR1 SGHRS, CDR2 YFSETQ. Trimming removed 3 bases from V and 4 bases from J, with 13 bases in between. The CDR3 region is CASSSSVQATEAFF. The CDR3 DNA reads TGCGCCAGCAGCTCTAGTGTTCAGGCCACTGAAGCTTTCTTT.

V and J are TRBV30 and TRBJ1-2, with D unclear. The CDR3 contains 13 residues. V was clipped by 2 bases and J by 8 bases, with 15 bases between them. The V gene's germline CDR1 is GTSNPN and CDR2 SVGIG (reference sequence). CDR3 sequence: CAWSPTYPGGYTF. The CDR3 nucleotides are TGTGCCTGGAGTCCTACCTATCCGGGAGGCTACACCTTC.

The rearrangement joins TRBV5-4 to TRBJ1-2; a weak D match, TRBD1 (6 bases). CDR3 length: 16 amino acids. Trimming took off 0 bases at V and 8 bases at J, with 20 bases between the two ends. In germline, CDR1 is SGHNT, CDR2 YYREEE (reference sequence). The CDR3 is CASSLDGGLSRSGYTF. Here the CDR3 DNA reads TGTGCCAGCAGCTTGGACGGGGGGCTAAGCAGGTCGGGCTACACCTTC.

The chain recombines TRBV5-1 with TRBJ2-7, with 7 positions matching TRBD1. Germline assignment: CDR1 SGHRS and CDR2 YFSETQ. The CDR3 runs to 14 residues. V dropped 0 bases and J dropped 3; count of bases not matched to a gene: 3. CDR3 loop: CASSLGAGGYEQYV. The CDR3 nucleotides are TGCGCCAGCAGCTTGGGGGCAGGGGGCTACGAGCAGTACGTC.

The CDR3 sequence is CASSPTGYGYTF. In DNA form, the CDR3 reads TGTGCCAGCAGCCCGACGGGTTATGGCTACACCTTC. The V and J genes are TRBV12-3 or TRBV12-4 and TRBJ1-2; D is unclear. The CDR3 loop spans 12 amino acids. With 6 bases removed from V and 5 bases from J, the gap between germline ends came to 10 bases.

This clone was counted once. The CDR3 region has the DNA TGTGCCAGCAGCCCTCCCGCTGTTAATGAGCAGTTCTTC. Its translation is CASSPPAVNEQFF. The chain recombines TRBV2 with TRBJ2-1; D is uncertain. V was shortened by 6 bases and J by 7 bases, with 13 bases between the two germline ends. There are 13 residues in the CDR3. Germline assignment: CDR1 SNHLY and CDR2 FYNNEI. Together with reference TRBV2 and TRBJ2-1, the CDR3 gives the full variable domain: EPEVTQTPSHQVTQMGQEVILRCVPISNHLYFYWYRQILGQKVEFLVSFYNNEISEKSEIFDDQFSVERPDGSNFTLKIRSTKLEDSAMYFCASSPPAVNEQFFGPGTRLTVL.

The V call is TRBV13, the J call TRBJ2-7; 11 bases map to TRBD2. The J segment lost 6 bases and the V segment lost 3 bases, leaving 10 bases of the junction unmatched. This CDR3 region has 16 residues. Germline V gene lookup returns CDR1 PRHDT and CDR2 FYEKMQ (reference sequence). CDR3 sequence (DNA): TGTGCCAGCAGCTTCCTTACTAGCGGGAGAATGGGCGAGCAGTACTTC. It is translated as CASSFLTSGRMGEQYF.

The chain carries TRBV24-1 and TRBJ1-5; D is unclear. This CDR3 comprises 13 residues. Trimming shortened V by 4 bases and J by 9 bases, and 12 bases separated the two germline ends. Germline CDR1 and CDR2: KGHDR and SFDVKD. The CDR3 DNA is TGTGCCACCAGTGACGGGTGGTCGGGGCCCCAGCATTTT. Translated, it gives CATSDGWSGPQHF.

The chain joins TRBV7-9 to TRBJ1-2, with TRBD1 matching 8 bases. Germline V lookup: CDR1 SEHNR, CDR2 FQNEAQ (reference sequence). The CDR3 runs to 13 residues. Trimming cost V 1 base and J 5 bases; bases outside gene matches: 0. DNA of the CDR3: TGTGCCAGCAGCTTAGGACAGGGGTATGGCTACACCTTC. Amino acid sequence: CASSLGQGYGYTF.

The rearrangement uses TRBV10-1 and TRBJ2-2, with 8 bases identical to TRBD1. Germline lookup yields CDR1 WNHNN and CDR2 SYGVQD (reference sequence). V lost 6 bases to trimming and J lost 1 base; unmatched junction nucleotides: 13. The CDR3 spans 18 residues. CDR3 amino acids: CASSHGQGRNKNTGELFF. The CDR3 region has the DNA TGCGCCAGCAGCCACGGACAGGGTCGGAACAAGAACACCGGGGAGCTGTTTTTT.

CDR3 sequence reads: CASSLADKADTEAFF. CDR3 nucleotide sequence: TGTGCCAGCAGCTTAGCCGACAAAGCGGACACTGAAGCTTTCTTT. The chain uses TRBV7-8 and TRBJ1-1; no firm D call. There are 15 residues in the CDR3. In germline, CDR1 is SGHVS, CDR2 FQNEAQ. Between the trimmed V and J ends, which lost 0 bases and 3 bases, there was a span of 11 bases. The full variable domain, its missing parts supplied by reference TRBV7-8 and TRBJ1-1, is GAGVSQSPRYKVAKRGQDVALRCDPISGHVSLFWYQQALGQGPEFLTYFQNEAQLDKSGLPSDRFFAERPEGSVSTLKIQRTQQEDSAVYLCASSLADKADTEAFFGQGTRLTVV.

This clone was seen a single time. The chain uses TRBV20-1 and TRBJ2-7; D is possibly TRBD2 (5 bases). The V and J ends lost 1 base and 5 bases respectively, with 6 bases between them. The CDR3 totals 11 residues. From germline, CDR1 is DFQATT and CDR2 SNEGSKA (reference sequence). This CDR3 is CSARVGNEQYF. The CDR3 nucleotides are TGCAGTGCTAGAGTCGGGAACGAGCAGTACTTC.

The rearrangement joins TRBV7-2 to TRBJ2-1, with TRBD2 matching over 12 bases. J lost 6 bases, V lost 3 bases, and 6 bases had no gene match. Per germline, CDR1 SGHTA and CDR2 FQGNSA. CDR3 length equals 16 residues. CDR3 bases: TGTGCCAGCAGCTTTGCTAGCGGGAGGGGAGGCAATGAGCAGTTCTTC. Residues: CASSFASGRGGNEQFF.

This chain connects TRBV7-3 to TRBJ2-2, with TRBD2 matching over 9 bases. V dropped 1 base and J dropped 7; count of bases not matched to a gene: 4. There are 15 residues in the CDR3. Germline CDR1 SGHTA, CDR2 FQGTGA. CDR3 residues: CASSLIGTSNGELFF. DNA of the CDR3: TGTGCCAGCAGCTTAATCGGGACTAGCAACGGGGAGCTGTTTTTT. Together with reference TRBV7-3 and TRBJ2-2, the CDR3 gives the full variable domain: GAGVSQTPSNKVTEKGKYVELRCDPISGHTALYWYRQSLGQGPEFLIYFQGTGAADDSGLPNDRFFAVRPEGSVSTLKIQRTERGDSAVYLCASSLIGTSNGELFFGEGSRLTVL.

CDR3 DNA sequence: TGTGCCAGCAGCTTAGCGTGGACAGGGGTCGGCTACACCTTC. It yields the protein CASSLAWTGVGYTF. The chain has TRBV7-9 and TRBJ1-2; 9 bases fit TRBD1. There are 14 residues in the CDR3. The V gene end was trimmed by 0 bases and the J gene end by 8 bases; junction bases not matched to a gene: 4. Germline V gives CDR1 SEHNR, CDR2 FQNEAQ (reference sequence).

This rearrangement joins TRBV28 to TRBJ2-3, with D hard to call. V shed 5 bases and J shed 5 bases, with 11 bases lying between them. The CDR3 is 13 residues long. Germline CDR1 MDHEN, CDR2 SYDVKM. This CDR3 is CASSPGSEDTQYF. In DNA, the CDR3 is TGTGCCAGCAGTCCCGGAAGTGAAGATACGCAGTATTTT.

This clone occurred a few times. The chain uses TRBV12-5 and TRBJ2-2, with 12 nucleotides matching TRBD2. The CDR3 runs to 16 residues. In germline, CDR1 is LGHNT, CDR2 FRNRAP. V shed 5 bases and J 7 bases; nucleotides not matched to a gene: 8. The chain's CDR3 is CASGPAPTSGGGELFF. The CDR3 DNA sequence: TGTGCTAGTGGTCCCGCCCCGACTAGCGGGGGCGGGGAGCTGTTTTTT.

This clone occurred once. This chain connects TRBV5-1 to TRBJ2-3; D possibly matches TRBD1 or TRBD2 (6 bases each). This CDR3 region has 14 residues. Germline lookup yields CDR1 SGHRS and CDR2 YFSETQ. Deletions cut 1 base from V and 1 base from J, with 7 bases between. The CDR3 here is CASSLRGGTDTQYF. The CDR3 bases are TGCGCCAGCAGCTTGAGGGGGGGCACAGATACGCAGTATTTT.

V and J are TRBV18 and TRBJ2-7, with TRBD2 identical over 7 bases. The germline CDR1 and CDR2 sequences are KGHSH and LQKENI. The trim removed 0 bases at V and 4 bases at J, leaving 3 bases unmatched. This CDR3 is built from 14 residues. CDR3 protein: CASSPPSGPYEQYF. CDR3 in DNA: TGTGCCAGCTCACCACCTAGCGGGCCTTACGAGCAGTACTTC.

CDR3 protein: CASSQASNGNTIYF. The CDR3 DNA sequence: TGTGCCAGCAGCCAAGCCTCAAACGGAAACACCATATATTTT. The chain carries TRBV3-1 (or the pseudogene TRBV3-2) and TRBJ1-3; unclear D gene. This CDR3 region has 14 residues. CDR1 and CDR2 (germline): LGHDT, YNNKEL (reference sequence). V lost 1 base to trimming and J lost 4 bases, with 8 bases between them.